Presented here are 26 T cell receptor beta chains from one specimen sequenced in a study of regulatory T cells in long-lasting Graves disease. Both iRepertoire HTBI primers and Arm-PCR of CDR3 regions were used to build the TCR beta libraries. Using its own MiXCR run on the multiplex PCR reads, TCRdb lists one record per CDR3 protein. The data contain some 560,000 distinct CDR3 sequences, roughly 16% of them singletons. Noted time point: newly diagnosed GD, antithyroid drugs for less than 3 months. PBMCs were the source of the RNA used for TCR sequencing. This same sample was also taken into another study, of T cells in Graves' hyperthyroidism and ophthalmopathy.

Specimen: peripheral blood mononuclear cells (PBMCs), collected at new diagnosis, from a patient treated with antithyroid drugs. The receptors were gathered from a woman aged 40-60 years with Graves disease.

The chain couples TRBV19 to TRBJ1-6; unclear D gene. The V end was cut by 6 bases, the J end by 10 bases, with 13 bases between. The germline V gene has CDR1 LNHDA and CDR2 SQIVND (reference sequence). CDR3 size: 13 residues. Here the CDR3 DNA reads TGTGCCAGTAGGGACCTCAGTCAATCACCCCTCCACTTT. It is translated as CASRDLSQSPLHF.

This clonotype was recorded many times. V and J are TRBV7-9 and TRBJ2-7; D perhaps matches TRBD1 (5 bases). CDR1 and CDR2 from the germline V gene are SEHNR and FQNEAQ (reference sequence). V was shortened by 5 bases and J by 2 bases, with 13 bases between the two germline ends. The CDR3 covers 14 residues. CDR3: CASSPAGRTYEQYF. The DNA of the CDR3 is TGTGCCAGCAGCCCCGCAGGGCGCACCTACGAGCAGTACTTC.

CDR3 nucleotide sequence: TGTGCCAGCAGCGGTCTAGGTCAGCCCCAGCATTTT. This gives the protein CASSGLGQPQHF. This chain connects TRBV7-6 to TRBJ1-5; no clear D gene. The germline V gene has CDR1 SGHVS and CDR2 FNYEAQ. There are 12 residues in the CDR3. Trimming took off 5 bases at V and 6 bases at J, with 8 bases between the two ends.

In the case of this clonotype: A much larger clone is a single base away; this may be a read error. The chain recombines TRBV18 with TRBJ1-1; D gene unclear. Per the germline V gene, CDR1 is KGHSH and CDR2 is LQKENI. Trimming cost V 8 bases and J 6 bases, with 10 bases left between them. The CDR3 totals 11 residues. The CDR3 here is CASPSTAEAFF. As DNA, the CDR3 is TGTGCCAGCCCCTCAACCGCTGAAGCTTTCTTT.

The sample holds many counts of this clonotype. This rearrangement joins TRBV7-9 to TRBJ1-1, with 9 positions matching TRBD1. The CDR3 runs 13 residues. Germline CDR1 and CDR2: SEHNR and FQNEAQ (reference sequence). V dropped 5 bases and J dropped 7; count of bases not matched to a gene: 5. The CDR3 reads CASSPQGASEAFF. CDR3 sequence (DNA): TGTGCCAGCAGCCCACAGGGGGCGAGTGAAGCTTTCTTT.

The chain links TRBV7-9 to TRBJ1-6, with D possibly TRBD1 on 5 matching bases. Between the trimmed V and J ends, which lost 1 base and 8 bases, there was a span of 12 bases. CDR1 and CDR2 from the germline V gene are SEHNR and FQNEAQ (reference sequence). This CDR3 has 15 residues. The CDR3 protein is CASSLGGPGYSPLHF. The CDR3 DNA reads as TGTGCCAGCAGCTTAGGGGGCCCAGGGTATTCACCCCTCCACTTT.

This clonotype was seen many times. The chain recombines TRBV18 with TRBJ2-7, with a weak D call TRBD1 (5 bases). Trimming removed 4 bases from V and 7 bases from J, with 11 bases in between. CDR1 is KGHSH, CDR2 LQKENI, per germline. This CDR3 spans 12 amino acids. The CDR3 DNA reads TGTGCCAGCTCACAAGGCAGGGAAGAGCAGTACTTC. This sequence encodes CASSQGREEQYF.

As regards this clonotype: Possible read error: a much larger clone is one base away. The chain employs TRBV6-1 and TRBJ1-5; a weak D match, TRBD1 (6 bases). Germline values: CDR1 MNHNS, CDR2 SASEGT. The CDR3 is 18 amino acids. Trimming removed 5 bases at V and 7 bases at J, with 27 bases between. Written as DNA, the CDR3 is TGTGCCAGCAGTTGCTCCCTCTCGGAAGGGGGTGCAGGCCAGCCCCAGCATTTT. Protein sequence: CASSCSLSEGGAGQPQHF.

This clonotype occurred many times. The CDR3 DNA reads TGTGCCAGCAGCCAAGATGGAGCGGGGGGGCACACAGATACGCAGTATTTT. Residues: CASSQDGAGGHTDTQYF. The chain carries TRBV4-2 and TRBJ2-3; 10 nucleotides line up with TRBD2. Looked up from germline, CDR1 is LGHNA and CDR2 is YNFKEQ. This CDR3 region has 17 residues. V dropped 0 bases and J dropped 2; count of bases not matched to a gene: 5.

Many counts were recorded for this clonotype. V is TRBV20-1 and J is TRBJ2-1, with D tentatively TRBD1 (5 bases). The CDR3 extends over 15 amino acids. The V end lost 6 bases, the J end lost 0 bases, and 15 bases lay between the germline ends. The V gene's germline CDR1 is DFQATT and CDR2 SNEGSKA (reference sequence). CDR3 amino acids: CSAAVGLSSYNEQFF. The CDR3 nucleotides are TGCAGTGCGGCGGTGGGGCTGAGCTCCTACAATGAGCAGTTCTTC.

A few counts support this clonotype. CDR3 region: CASSPPGRGSSYNEQFF. Here the CDR3 DNA reads TGTGCCAGTAGTCCTCCTGGGCGGGGCAGCTCCTACAATGAGCAGTTCTTC. The gene calls are TRBV19 and TRBJ2-1, with D possibly being TRBD2 (6 bases). The germline CDR1 and CDR2 sequences are LNHDA and SQIVND (reference sequence). The germline V and J ends were trimmed by 5 bases and 0 bases, with 17 bases remaining between them. CDR3 length: 17 amino acids.

This clonotype was picked up many times. The chain recombines TRBV7-9 with TRBJ1-2; D perhaps matches TRBD1 (5 bases). Germline loops: CDR1 SEHNR, CDR2 FQNEAQ (reference sequence). CDR3 size: 13 residues. With 5 bases removed from V and 4 bases from J, the gap between germline ends came to 11 bases. The CDR3 DNA follows: TGTGCCAGCAGCAGGGACGGAGTCTATGGCTACACCTTC. Protein: CASSRDGVYGYTF.

The table lists this clonotype with many counts. The chain joins TRBV28 to TRBJ1-2, with 7 bases fitting TRBD1. Germline V gives CDR1 MDHEN, CDR2 SYDVKM. The ends lost 3 bases at V and 8 bases at J; junction bases unmatched: 6. This CDR3 contains 13 residues. The CDR3 bases are TGTGCCAGCAGTTTTAGCAGGGGGGACGGCTACACCTTC. Amino acids: CASSFSRGDGYTF.

This clonotype was observed a few times. The chain uses TRBV29-1 and TRBJ1-3, with D perhaps TRBD1 (6 bases). V gave up 3 bases and J gave up 2 bases, with 11 bases separating them. CDR1 is SQVTM, CDR2 ANQGSEA, per germline. The CDR3 runs 14 residues. This CDR3 reads CSVDDRLAGNTIYF. The CDR3 coding sequence is TGCAGCGTTGATGACAGGCTTGCTGGAAACACCATATATTTT.

This clonotype appeared a few times. The genes are TRBV3-1 and TRBJ1-1; unclear D gene. Trimming removed 1 base from V and 1 base from J, with 13 bases in between. The germline V gene has CDR1 LGHDT and CDR2 YNNKEL (reference sequence). The length of the CDR3 is 16 residues. The CDR3 sequence: CASSQVAVNKNTEAFF. CDR3 coding DNA: TGTGCCAGCAGCCAAGTGGCAGTCAATAAGAACACTGAAGCTTTCTTT.

This clonotype came up many times. The chain couples TRBV4-1 to TRBJ2-1; 9 bases match TRBD1. CDR1 MGHRA and CDR2 YSYEKL come from the germline V gene. The CDR3 is 16 amino acids. Losses at the gene ends were 4 bases for V and 0 bases for J; bases not matched to a gene: 4. The CDR3 spells CASSPLTGGSYNEQFF. For the CDR3, the DNA is TGCGCCAGCAGCCCCTTGACAGGGGGCTCCTACAATGAGCAGTTCTTC.

This clonotype appeared many times. This chain links TRBV5-1 with TRBJ1-1; no reliable D call. CDR1 and CDR2 from the germline V gene are SGHRS and YFSETQ. V shed 0 bases and J shed 12 bases, with 15 bases lying between them. CDR3 length equals 13 residues. In nucleotides, the CDR3 is TGCGCCAGCAGCTTGGTTGGGAGCCAAGAGACTTTCTTT. Translated: CASSLVGSQETFF.

On this clonotype itself: The junction departs from the called germline gene at one end, perhaps through a read error. The chain combines TRBV3-1 with TRBJ2-3; the D gene is possibly TRBD1 (5 bases). There are 15 residues in the CDR3. Looked up from germline, CDR1 is LGHDT and CDR2 is YNNKEL (reference sequence). In DNA form, the CDR3 reads TGTGCCAGCAACCAATATGGGGCGATTGCTGATACGCAGTATTTT. This translates into CASNQYGAIADTQYF.

This clonotype has a count of ten or more. The J gene is TRBJ2-3, the V gene TRBV2, with 8 bases that match TRBD1. The junction had 8 bases not matched to a gene; V was cut back by 5 bases and J by 4 bases. The CDR3 covers 15 residues. Germline V lookup: CDR1 SNHLY, CDR2 FYNNEI. The CDR3 coding sequence is TGTGCCAGCAGTAGACAGGGGAATTTAGCAGATACGCAGTATTTT. As protein: CASSRQGNLADTQYF.

This clonotype was picked up many times. The chain has TRBV2 and TRBJ1-4; D is ambiguous. V was pared by 7 bases and J by 7 bases, with 16 bases between. Germline loops: CDR1 SNHLY, CDR2 FYNNEI. The CDR3 runs 14 residues. CDR3 nucleotides: TGTGCCAGCACCAGGACGTGGCTGGGTGAAAAACTGTTTTTT. Protein sequence: CASTRTWLGEKLFF.

CDR3 loop: CSASNLAGASPLHF. CDR3 nucleotides: TGCAGTGCTAGTAATCTTGCAGGGGCATCACCCCTCCACTTT. J is TRBJ1-6 and V is TRBV20-1; possibly TRBD1 for D (6 bases). This CDR3 has 14 residues. Germline V gene lookup returns CDR1 DFQATT and CDR2 SNEGSKA (reference sequence). V was trimmed by 3 bases and J by 10 bases, leaving 16 bases between them.

This clonotype was detected many times. V usage is TRBV5-5 and J usage is TRBJ2-7; D uncertain. Per germline, CDR1 SGHKS and CDR2 YYEKEE (reference sequence). The CDR3 is 16 amino acids. V was pared by 0 bases and J by 6 bases, with 19 bases between. For the CDR3, the DNA is TGTGCCAGCAGCTTGGTCGACATGGGGTTTAGTCGCGAGCAGTACTTC. Its translation is CASSLVDMGFSREQYF. The entire variable domain, with the rest obtained from reference TRBV5-5 and TRBJ2-7, is as follows: DAGVTQSPTHLIKTRGQQVTLRCSPISGHKSVSWYQQVLGQGPQFIFQYYEKEERGRGNFPDRFSARQFPNYSSELNVNALLLGDSALYLCASSLVDMGFSREQYFGPGTRLTVT.

This clonotype appeared many times. The chain uses TRBV18 and TRBJ1-4; tentative D call: TRBD1 (5 bases). Trimming stripped 1 base from V and 8 bases from J, with 11 bases between. Germline V gives CDR1 KGHSH, CDR2 LQKENI. The CDR3 totals 14 residues. The CDR3 is CASSPRIGVEKLFF. CDR3 nucleotides: TGTGCCAGCTCACCACGAATAGGGGTGGAAAAACTGTTTTTT.

The chain combines TRBV20-1 with TRBJ1-6, with D maybe TRBD1 (5 bases). Between the trimmed V and J ends, which lost 2 bases and 8 bases, there was a span of 19 bases. CDR1 DFQATT and CDR2 SNEGSKA come from the germline V gene (reference sequence). The CDR3 consists of 16 residues. Here the CDR3 reads CSARTEAAGHDSPLHF. Here the CDR3 DNA reads TGCAGTGCTAGAACGGAGGCGGCAGGGCATGATTCACCCCTCCACTTT.

The gene calls are TRBV5-1 and TRBJ2-3, with 10 bases that match TRBD1. Germline V lookup: CDR1 SGHRS, CDR2 YFSETQ. After removal of 4 bases from V and 3 bases from J, the junction contained 5 bases not matched to a gene. There are 15 residues in the CDR3. The CDR3 nucleotides read TGCGCCAGCAGCCTGACAGGGGGCAAAACAGATACGCAGTATTTT. Encoded protein: CASSLTGGKTDTQYF.

This clonotype was recorded a few times. The V gene is TRBV6-1, the J gene TRBJ1-1, with a weak D call TRBD1 (6 bases). The CDR3 extends over 13 amino acids. V was cut by 7 bases and J by 0 bases, with 9 bases left in between. Germline CDR1 and CDR2: MNHNS and SASEGT. The CDR3 is CASTDSVNTEAFF. CDR3 sequence (DNA): TGTGCCAGCACGGACAGCGTGAACACTGAAGCTTTCTTT.